Listed here are 17 T cell receptor beta chains from one sample, sequenced in a study of type 1 and type 2 diabetes patients. Genomic DNA was the PCR template. The TCR beta CDR3 region was amplified using 30 forward and 13 reverse primers. A single record per CDR3 protein comes from TCRdb applying MiXCR to the multiplex PCR reads. The table includes 250,000 to 300,000 distinct CDR3 sequences, more than 45% detected once. Sequenced material: peripheral blood mononuclear cells (PBMCs). The receptors were gathered from a man younger than 30 with type 2 diabetes.

This clonotype was detected ten times or more. The chain combines TRBV30 with TRBJ2-5; D is unresolved. The CDR3 covers 10 residues. Trimming left V 2 bases short and J 5 bases short, with 3 bases between. Germline CDR1 reads GTSNPN; CDR2 reads SVGIG (reference sequence). DNA of the CDR3: TGTGCCTGGAGTAAGGAGACCCAGTACTTC. It codes for CAWSKETQYF.

This CDR3 reads CASSLSRTGRTGELFF. Here the CDR3 DNA reads TGTGCCAGCAGCTTATCTAGGACAGGGCGCACCGGGGAGCTGTTTTTT. V usage is TRBV7-2 and J usage is TRBJ2-2; 8 bases fit TRBD1. With V trimmed by 2 bases and J by 4 bases, 6 bases remained unmatched. This CDR3 region has 16 residues. Germline CDR1 reads SGHTA; CDR2 reads FQGNSA.

This clonotype appeared a few times. The chain links TRBV6-5 to TRBJ1-2, with 7 bases fitting TRBD1. This CDR3 has 15 amino acids. Germline V gene data show CDR1 as MNHEY and CDR2 as SVGAGI. Unmatched junction bases numbered 8, after V lost 5 bases and J lost 2 bases. DNA for the CDR3: TGTGCCAGCAGTCGTTACCAGGGGGGGAACTATGGCTACACCTTC. This gives the protein CASSRYQGGNYGYTF.

As regards this clonotype: A much larger clonotype is one base distant, so this may be a read error. The V and J genes are TRBV7-8 and TRBJ2-7, with D uncertain. Germline values: CDR1 SGHVS, CDR2 FQNEAQ. This CDR3 comprises 15 residues. V lost 5 bases and J lost 0, with 14 bases in between. CDR3 sequence: CASSTTSLNSYEQYF. CDR3 nucleotides: TGTGCCAGCAGCACTACGTCGTTGAACTCCTACGAGCAGTACTTC. Variable domain in full (rest from reference TRBV7-8 and TRBJ2-7): GAGVSQSPRYKVAKRGQDVALRCDPISGHVSLFWYQQALGQGPEFLTYFQNEAQLDKSGLPSDRFFAERPEGSVSTLKIQRTQQEDSAVYLCASSTTSLNSYEQYFGPGTRLTVT.

The chain is built from TRBV24-1 and TRBJ2-1; D gene uncertain. The CDR3 totals 12 residues. The V gene lost 3 bases and the J gene lost 9 bases, with 8 bases spanning the gap. Germline V gives CDR1 KGHDR, CDR2 SFDVKD. CDR3: CATSDQWSEQFF. In DNA form, the CDR3 reads TGTGCCACCAGTGATCAGTGGAGTGAGCAGTTCTTC.

This clonotype has ten or more counts. This chain joins TRBV7-8 and TRBJ2-7, with 8 bases aligning to TRBD2. Germline CDR1 SGHVS, CDR2 FQNEAQ. The CDR3 runs to 18 residues. The J segment lost 2 bases and the V segment lost 5 bases, leaving 17 bases of the junction unmatched. The CDR3 protein is CASSLYYPRREVAYEQYF. The DNA for the CDR3 is TGTGCCAGCAGCCTGTACTACCCTCGGCGGGAGGTTGCCTACGAGCAGTACTTC.

Details on this clonotype: A much more abundant neighbour one base away suggests this may be a read error. This chain uses TRBV7-8 with TRBJ1-6, with a possible D match to TRBD1 (5 bases). Germline CDR1 reads SGHVS; CDR2 reads FQNEAQ. The CDR3 sequence is 14 residues long. V was clipped by 9 bases and J by 9 bases, with 18 bases between them. The CDR3 coding sequence is TGTGCCAGTAGTATGCCCGGGGCTCCTTCACCCCTCCACTTT. Translation: CASSMPGAPSPLHF.

This clonotype was seen ten or more times. V is TRBV28 and J is TRBJ1-1; the D is unclear. The V gene's germline CDR1 is MDHEN and CDR2 SYDVKM. V lost 2 bases and J 0 bases, leaving 7 bases between the germline ends. The CDR3 consists of 14 residues. This CDR3 reads CASSLGPMNTEAFF. The CDR3 nucleotides read TGTGCCAGCAGTTTAGGACCCATGAACACTGAAGCTTTCTTT.

The chain is built from TRBV29-1 and TRBJ2-7, with D possibly matching TRBD1 (5 bases). CDR1 SQVTM and CDR2 ANQGSEA come from the germline V gene. V was shortened by 7 bases and J by 6 bases, with 16 bases between the two germline ends. The CDR3 spans 12 residues. The CDR3 region has the DNA TGCAGCGGACGATGGGGCCTTGGCGAGCAGTACTTC. It translates to CSGRWGLGEQYF.

Details on this clonotype: At one boundary the junction diverges from the germline segment, which might be a read error. V and J are TRBV7-9 and TRBJ2-7; D is tentatively TRBD1 or TRBD2 (5 bases each). Germline V CDR1 and CDR2: SEHNR, FQNEAQ (reference sequence). The CDR3 spans 16 residues. CDR3 residues: CASSPGRAGRNGADDF. In DNA form, the CDR3 reads TGTGCCAGCAGCCCTGGTCGGGCAGGGCGGAACGGGGCAGACGACTTC.

The genes are TRBV20-1 and TRBJ1-6; 7 bases agree with TRBD1. Germline-derived CDR1 and CDR2 are DFQATT and SNEGSKA (reference sequence). The length of the CDR3 is 13 residues. Trimming at V came to 1 base and at J to 13 bases, leaving 7 bases not matched to a gene. As DNA, the CDR3 is TGCAGTGCTAGAGGACAGGGTATCGCGCCCCTCCACTTT. Translation gives CSARGQGIAPLHF.

This clonotype has more than one count but fewer than ten. The chain employs TRBV20-1 and TRBJ2-7; TRBD2 agrees at 7 bases. V lost 0 bases, J lost 4 bases, and 12 bases stayed unmatched. Germline CDR1 DFQATT, CDR2 SNEGSKA (reference sequence). The CDR3 is 16 amino acids. The CDR3 region is CSARDLGRTSRYEQYF. CDR3 coding DNA: TGCAGTGCTAGAGATCTCGGGAGGACTAGTCGGTACGAGCAGTACTTC.

The sample holds a few counts of this clonotype. This chain uses TRBV20-1 with TRBJ2-7, with 7 bases that match TRBD2. V was clipped by 6 bases and J by 7 bases; unmatched bases: 12. Germline CDR1 DFQATT, CDR2 SNEGSKA (reference sequence). The CDR3 runs 13 residues. The CDR3: CSARPGGKDEQYF. CDR3 nucleotides: TGCAGTGCGAGACCGGGGGGTAAGGATGAGCAGTACTTC.

This clonotype was seen a few times. This rearrangement joins TRBV15 to TRBJ1-5, with TRBD1 matching 7 bases. The V and J ends lost 1 base and 5 bases, in that order; junction bases with no gene match: 5. Germline-derived CDR1 and CDR2 are LNHNV and YYDKDF (reference sequence). The CDR3 extends over 15 amino acids. As DNA, the CDR3 is TGTGCCACCAGCAGAGCCGGGACAGCACATCAGCCCCAGCATTTT. Its translation is CATSRAGTAHQPQHF.

This clonotype was seen once. The V and J genes are TRBV30 and TRBJ1-1; a possible D gene is TRBD1 (6 bases). Trimming took off 0 bases at V and 5 bases at J, with 13 bases between the two ends. The germline V gene has CDR1 GTSNPN and CDR2 SVGIG (reference sequence). CDR3 length: 14 amino acids. The CDR3: CAWSVKGGFTEAFF. CDR3 DNA: TGTGCCTGGAGTGTAAAGGGGGGGTTTACTGAAGCTTTCTTT.

This clonotype was counted between two and nine times. An end of the junction does not agree with germline; a read error may underlie this. The rearrangement joins TRBV7-8 to TRBJ2-7, with 9 bases matching TRBD2. The CDR3 is made up of 16 amino acids. Germline CDR1 and CDR2: SGHVS and FQNEAQ. The CDR3 DNA sequence: TGCGCCAGCAGCCAAGAGTCCAGCGGGGGGTCCTACGAGCAGTACTTC. Translating it yields CASSQESSGGSYEQYF.

V usage is TRBV6-1 and J usage is TRBJ1-5; D unresolved. V was pared by 7 bases and J by 3 bases, with 10 bases between. The germline V gene has CDR1 MNHNS and CDR2 SASEGT. The CDR3 has 13 residues. CDR3 loop: CASTTFANQPQHF. CDR3 bases: TGTGCCAGCACAACTTTTGCCAATCAGCCCCAGCATTTT.